The 7 T cell receptor beta chains presented below share a single source sample, sequenced in a study of beta chain features in type 1 diabetes. No antigens are known for them. Expressed TCRB transcripts were sequenced after all isolated RNA was converted to cDNA. Sequencing used immunoSEQ multiplex PCR; TCRdb keeps in-frame clones, though not all of them. The sample lists around 600,000 clones, roughly 12% seen once, with 0.09% to 0.15% in the top ten. Whole-study findings and limits: Type 1 diabetes patients had TCRB CDR3s that were shorter (moderately but significantly so) in all four CD4+ subsets.

Sequences were obtained from naive CD4+ T cells from blood. These receptors were collected from a man between 25 and 39 years old with type 1 diabetes.

The J gene is TRBJ2-5, the V gene TRBV7-2; TRBD2 agrees at 8 bases. Germline CDR1 and CDR2: SGHTA and FQGNSA. J was trimmed by 2 bases and V by 5 bases; bases with no gene match: 4. The CDR3 is 14 amino acids. CDR3 nucleotide sequence: TGTGCCAGCAGCCCGAGCGGGGGACAAGAGACCCAGTACTTC. Protein: CASSPSGGQETQYF.

This clone was detected only a few times. CDR3 residues: CASSQKQGAYGYTF. CDR3 bases: TGTGCCAGCAGCCAAAAACAGGGGGCGTATGGCTACACCTTC. The J gene is TRBJ1-2, the V gene TRBV5-4, with TRBD1 matching over 9 bases. CDR3 length: 14 amino acids. Germline V gives CDR1 SGHNT, CDR2 YYREEE (reference sequence). V lost 4 bases and J lost 5; bases outside the gene matches: 6.

On this clone: The same CDR3 can be traced to other DNA sequences in this sample. The chain has TRBV5-1 and TRBJ2-6; D is undetermined. Germline lookup yields CDR1 SGHRS and CDR2 YFSETQ. This CDR3 contains 14 residues. The ends were cut back, 0 bases at V and 4 bases at J, with 5 bases in the middle. The CDR3 reads CASSLATGANVLTF. The CDR3 region has the DNA TGCGCCAGCAGCTTGGCAACGGGGGCCAACGTCCTGACTTTC. Filled out from reference TRBV5-1 and TRBJ2-6, the complete variable domain reads KAGVTQTPRYLIKTRGQQVTLSCSPISGHRSVSWYQQTPGQGLQFLFEYFSETQRNKGNFPGRFSGRQFSNSRSEMNVSTLELGDSALYLCASSLATGANVLTFGAGSRLTVL.

The chain has TRBV9 and TRBJ1-1; 7 nucleotides align to TRBD1. V gave up 4 bases and J gave up 6 bases; unmatched junction bases: 15. CDR1 and CDR2 (germline): SGDLS, YYNGEE. CDR3 length: 16 amino acids. For the CDR3, the DNA is TGTGCCAGCAGCCTCCAGGGGGGAAGTCAGGGGGCTGAAGCTTTCTTT. Its protein is CASSLQGGSQGAEAFF. The variable domain in full, with the rest retrieved from reference TRBV9 and TRBJ1-1, is DSGVTQTPKHLITATGQRVTLRCSPRSGDLSVYWYQQSLDQGLQFLIQYYNGEERAKGNILERFSAQQFPDLHSELNLSSLELGDSALYFCASSLQGGSQGAEAFFGQGTRLTVV.

The gene calls are TRBV6-6 and TRBJ1-4, with D possibly being TRBD1 (5 bases). With 4 bases removed from V and 5 bases from J, the gap between germline ends came to 8 bases. Germline-derived CDR1 and CDR2 are MNHNY and SVGAGI (reference sequence). The length of the CDR3 is 13 residues. The CDR3 sequence: CASSSQGNEKLFF. CDR3 coding DNA: TGTGCCAGCAGTTCCCAGGGAAATGAAAAACTGTTTTTT.

This clone showed up just a few times. The chain employs TRBV7-8 and TRBJ2-7; 9 bases are a match to TRBD1. J was trimmed by 7 bases and V by 5 bases; bases with no gene match: 3. Germline V gives CDR1 SGHVS, CDR2 FQNEAQ. The CDR3 consists of 12 residues. CDR3 coding DNA: TGTGCCAGCAGCGTGGACAGGGGTGAGCAGTACTTC. Protein: CASSVDRGEQYF.

This chain uses TRBV6-6 with TRBJ1-2, with a possible D match to TRBD1 (5 bases). This CDR3 region has 11 residues. Looked up from germline, CDR1 is MNHNY and CDR2 is SVGAGI (reference sequence). Trimming took off 5 bases at V and 7 bases at J, with 8 bases between the two ends. CDR3 sequence: CASSLQGGYTF. CDR3 nucleotide sequence: TGTGCCAGCAGTCTCCAGGGTGGCTACACCTTC.